Below are 9 T cell receptor beta chains sequenced from a single sample in a study of T cell responses to AZD1222 COVID-19 vaccine. Assay used: immunoSEQ multiplex PCR; TCRdb lists only in-frame clones, some missing. This table has over 110,000 clones, approximately 90% appearing once. The material was peripheral blood, obtained on day 0 of AZD1222 vaccination. These receptors originate from an adult in good health.

This clone was seen a few times. The CDR3 sequence: CASSSGTGYRGYTF. In nucleotides, the CDR3 is TGCGCCAGCAGCTCCGGCACTGGGTATCGAGGCTACACCTTC. This chain uses TRBV5-1 with TRBJ1-2; D gene unclear. The CDR3 runs to 14 residues. Germline-derived CDR1 and CDR2 are SGHRS and YFSETQ. The V gene lost 3 bases and the J gene lost 8 bases, with 17 bases spanning the gap.

The V gene is TRBV29-1, the J gene TRBJ2-5; D is perhaps TRBD2 (5 bases). Per the germline V gene, CDR1 is SQVTM and CDR2 is ANQGSEA. V was cut by 8 bases and J by 5 bases, with 18 bases left in between. CDR3 length: 13 residues. CDR3: CSSEAVPGETQYF. CDR3 in DNA: TGCAGCTCCGAAGCTGTGCCGGGGGAGACCCAGTACTTC.

The gene calls are TRBV4-1 and TRBJ1-1; weak D call: TRBD1 (5 bases). Germline loops: CDR1 MGHRA, CDR2 YSYEKL. Trimming took 3 bases from V and 1 from J, leaving 9 bases between them. The CDR3 covers 14 residues. Here the CDR3 DNA reads TGCGCCAGCAGCCATCCTGGACAGAACACTGAAGCTTTCTTT. Its translation is CASSHPGQNTEAFF.

About this clone itself: A junction end diverges from the germline sequence, so it may reflect a read error. The V and J genes are TRBV7-3 and TRBJ1-6; possibly TRBD1 for D (6 bases). Germline assignment: CDR1 SGHTA and CDR2 FQGTGA. The length of the CDR3 is 13 residues. CDR3 sequence reads: CASSVTGSTPLHF. In DNA form, the CDR3 reads TGTGCCAGCAGCGTAACAGGGTCGACACCCCTCCACTTT. The entire variable domain, with the rest obtained from reference TRBV7-3 and TRBJ1-6, is as follows: GAGVSQTPSNKVTEKGKYVELRCDPISGHTALYWYRQSLGQGPEFLIYFQGTGAADDSGLPNDRFFAVRPEGSVSTLKIQRTERGDSAVYLCASSVTGSTPLHFGNGTRLTVT.

CDR3 DNA sequence: TGTGCCACCAGTGATCCCGGGACAGGGGGCGCCGAGCAGTACTTC. Its translation is CATSDPGTGGAEQYF. The V gene is TRBV24-1, the J gene TRBJ2-7, with 12 bases lining up with TRBD1. The V and J ends lost 3 bases and 6 bases, in that order; junction bases with no gene match: 5. The CDR3 sequence is 15 residues long. Germline V gene lookup returns CDR1 KGHDR and CDR2 SFDVKD.

The J gene is TRBJ2-1, the V gene TRBV7-2, with 8 nucleotides matching TRBD2. There are 15 residues in the CDR3. Germline loops: CDR1 SGHTA, CDR2 FQGNSA. Trimming at V came to 7 bases and at J to 0 bases, leaving 5 bases not matched to a gene. The CDR3 DNA sequence: TGTGCCAGCAAACAAAGCGGGAGCTCCTACAATGAGCAGTTCTTC. This encodes CASKQSGSSYNEQFF.

The rearrangement uses TRBV7-8 and TRBJ2-5, with D perhaps assigned TRBD1 or TRBD2 (5 bases each). V was trimmed by 5 bases and J by 0 bases, leaving 13 bases between them. Germline lookup yields CDR1 SGHVS and CDR2 FQNEAQ. This CDR3 is built from 15 residues. DNA for the CDR3: TGTGCCAGCAGCCCGCAGGGACCCTACCAAGAGACCCAGTACTTC. Its protein is CASSPQGPYQETQYF.

V and J are TRBV18 and TRBJ1-1; 8 bases map to TRBD1. The CDR3 length is 16 residues. V was clipped by 3 bases and J by 4 bases; unmatched bases: 10. The germline V gene has CDR1 KGHSH and CDR2 LQKENI. The CDR3 nucleotides are TGTGCCAGCTCACCCTCAATCCAGGGGGCAGGCACTGAAGCTTTCTTT. The encoded protein is CASSPSIQGAGTEAFF.

The J gene is TRBJ2-7, the V gene TRBV14; 9 bases match TRBD1. CDR1 is SGHDN, CDR2 FVKESK, per germline. The V gene end was trimmed by 3 bases and the J gene end by 4 bases; junction bases not matched to a gene: 4. There are 14 residues in the CDR3. CDR3 nucleotide sequence: TGTGCCAGCAGCCATACGGGACAGGGTTACGAGCAGTACTTC. This codes for CASSHTGQGYEQYF.